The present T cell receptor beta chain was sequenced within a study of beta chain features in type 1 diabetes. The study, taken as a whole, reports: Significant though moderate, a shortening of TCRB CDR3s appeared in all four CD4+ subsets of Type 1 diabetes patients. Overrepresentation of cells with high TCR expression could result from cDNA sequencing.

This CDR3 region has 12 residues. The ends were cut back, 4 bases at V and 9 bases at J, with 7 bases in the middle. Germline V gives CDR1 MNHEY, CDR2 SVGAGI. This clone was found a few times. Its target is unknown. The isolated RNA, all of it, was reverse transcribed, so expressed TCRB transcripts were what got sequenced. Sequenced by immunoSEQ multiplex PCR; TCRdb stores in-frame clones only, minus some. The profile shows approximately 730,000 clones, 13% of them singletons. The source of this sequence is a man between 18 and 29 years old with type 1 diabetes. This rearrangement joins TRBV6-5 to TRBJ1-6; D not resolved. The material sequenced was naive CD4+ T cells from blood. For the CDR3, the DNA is TGTGCCAGCAGTTCAATCATTTCACCCCTCCACTTT. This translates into CASSSIISPLHF.